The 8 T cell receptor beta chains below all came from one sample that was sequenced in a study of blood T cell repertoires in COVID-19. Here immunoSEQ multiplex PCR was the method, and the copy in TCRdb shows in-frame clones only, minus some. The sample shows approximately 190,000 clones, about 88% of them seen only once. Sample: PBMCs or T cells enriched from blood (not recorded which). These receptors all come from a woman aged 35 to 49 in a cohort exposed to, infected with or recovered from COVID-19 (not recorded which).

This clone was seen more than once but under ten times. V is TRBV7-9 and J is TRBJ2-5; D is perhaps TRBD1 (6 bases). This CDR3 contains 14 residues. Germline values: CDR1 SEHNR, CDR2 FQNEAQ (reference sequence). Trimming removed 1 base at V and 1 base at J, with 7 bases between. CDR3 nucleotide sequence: TGTGCCAGCAGCTTAGGGACAGCCCAAGAGACCCAGTACTTC. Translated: CASSLGTAQETQYF.

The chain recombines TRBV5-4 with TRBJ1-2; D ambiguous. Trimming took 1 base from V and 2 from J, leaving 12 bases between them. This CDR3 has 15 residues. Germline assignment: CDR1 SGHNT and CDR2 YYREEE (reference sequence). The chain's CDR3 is CASSLYPGGNYGYTF. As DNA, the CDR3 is TGTGCCAGCAGCTTGTATCCGGGAGGAAACTATGGCTACACCTTC. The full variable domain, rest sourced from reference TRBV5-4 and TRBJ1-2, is ETGVTQSPTHLIKTRGQQVTLRCSSQSGHNTVSWYQQALGQGPQFIFQYYREEENGRGNFPPRFSGLQFPNYSSELNVNALELDDSALYLCASSLYPGGNYGYTFGSGTRLTVV.

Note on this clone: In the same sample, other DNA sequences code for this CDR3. In DNA, the CDR3 is TGTGCCATCAGTGAGTCACAGGCCTACCAGCCCCAGCATTTT. This encodes CAISESQAYQPQHF. This rearrangement joins TRBV10-3 to TRBJ1-5; weak D call: TRBD1 (5 bases). Germline V lookup: CDR1 ENHRY, CDR2 SYGVKD. CDR3 length equals 14 residues. Trimming left V 0 bases short and J 7 bases short, with 10 bases between.

CDR3 sequence: CATSDLGATGYTF. The CDR3 region has the DNA TGTGCCACCAGTGATTTGGGGGCTACCGGCTACACCTTC. V gene TRBV24-1 combines with J gene TRBJ1-2; the D gene is possibly TRBD1 (5 bases). CDR1 is KGHDR, CDR2 SFDVKD, per germline. The CDR3 is made up of 13 amino acids. V gave up 0 bases and J gave up 8 bases, with 9 bases separating them.

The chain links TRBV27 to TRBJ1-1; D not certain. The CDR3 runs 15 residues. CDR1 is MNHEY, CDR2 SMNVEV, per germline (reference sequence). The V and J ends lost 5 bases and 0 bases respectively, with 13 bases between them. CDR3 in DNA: TGTGCCAGCAGTCCAACCGCTACCTTGAACACTGAAGCTTTCTTT. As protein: CASSPTATLNTEAFF.

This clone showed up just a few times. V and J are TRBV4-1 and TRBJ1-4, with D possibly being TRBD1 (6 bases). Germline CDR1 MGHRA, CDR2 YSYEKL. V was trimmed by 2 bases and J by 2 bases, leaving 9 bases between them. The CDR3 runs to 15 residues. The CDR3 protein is CASSQYRETNEKLFF. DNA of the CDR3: TGCGCCAGCAGCCAATACAGGGAGACTAATGAAAAACTGTTTTTT.

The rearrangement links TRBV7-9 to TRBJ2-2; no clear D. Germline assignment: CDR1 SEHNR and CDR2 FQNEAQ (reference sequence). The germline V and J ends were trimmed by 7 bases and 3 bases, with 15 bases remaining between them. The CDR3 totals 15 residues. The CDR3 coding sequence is TGTGCCAGCAACCGTCCCAAACTGGACACCGGGGAGCTGTTTTTT. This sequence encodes CASNRPKLDTGELFF.

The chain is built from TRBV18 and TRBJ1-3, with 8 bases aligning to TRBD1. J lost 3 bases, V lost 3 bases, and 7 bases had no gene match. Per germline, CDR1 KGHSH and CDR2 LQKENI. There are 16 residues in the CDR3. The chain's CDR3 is CASSPILDRDGNTIYF. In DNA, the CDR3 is TGTGCCAGCTCACCCATATTGGACAGGGATGGAAACACCATATATTTT. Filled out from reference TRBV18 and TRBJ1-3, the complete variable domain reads NAGVMQNPRHLVRRRGQEARLRCSPMKGHSHVYWYRQLPEEGLKFMVYLQKENIIDESGMPKERFSAEFPKEGPSILRIQQVVRGDSAAYFCASSPILDRDGNTIYFGEGSWLTVV.